This T cell receptor (beta chain) was profiled in a study of molecular identifiers for immune sequencing clone quantification. Study-level findings and limits: Clones above 20 RNA copies contained over 99% of effector molecules and under 1% of naive molecules.

The CDR3 is 17 residues long. V was trimmed by 1 base and J by 1 base, leaving 11 bases between them. From germline, CDR1 is LGHNA and CDR2 YSLEER. This clonotype was found many times. The antigen is unknown. TCRdb re-called the PCR reads through MiXCR, storing one row per CDR3 protein. The table shows approximately 670,000 distinct CDR3 sequences, with just under 20% occurring only once. The chain recombines TRBV4-3 with TRBJ1-6, with D maybe TRBD1 (5 bases). The source is a human donor in good health. Some libraries in this study had Jurkat cell RNA spiked in. Input material: naive CD8+ T cells from blood, with Jurkat cell RNA spiked in. Indicated subset: FACS-sorted CD8+CD4-CCR7+CD45RA+ naive T cells. CDR3 amino acids: CASSQAMGGSYNSPLHF. CDR3 bases: TGCGCCAGCAGCCAAGCCATGGGGGGATCCTATAATTCACCCCTCCACTTT.